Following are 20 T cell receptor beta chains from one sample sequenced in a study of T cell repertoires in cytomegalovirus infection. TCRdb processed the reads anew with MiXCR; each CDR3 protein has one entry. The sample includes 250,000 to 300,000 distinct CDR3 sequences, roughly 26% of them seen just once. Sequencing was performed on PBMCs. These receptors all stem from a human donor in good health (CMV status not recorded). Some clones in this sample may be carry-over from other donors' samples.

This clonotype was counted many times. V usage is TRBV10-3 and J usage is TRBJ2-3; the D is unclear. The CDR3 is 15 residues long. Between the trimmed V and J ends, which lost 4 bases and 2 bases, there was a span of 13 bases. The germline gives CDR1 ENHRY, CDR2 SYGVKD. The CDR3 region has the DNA TGTGCCATCAGTGGTCGTAGTATCAACACAGATACGCAGTATTTT. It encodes CAISGRSINTDTQYF.

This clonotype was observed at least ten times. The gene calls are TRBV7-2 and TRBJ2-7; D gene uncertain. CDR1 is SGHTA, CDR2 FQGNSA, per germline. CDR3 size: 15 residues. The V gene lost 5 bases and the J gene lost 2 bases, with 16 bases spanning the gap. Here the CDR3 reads CASSPSGDWAYEQYF. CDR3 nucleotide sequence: TGTGCCAGCAGCCCTAGTGGGGATTGGGCCTACGAGCAGTACTTC.

Here the CDR3 reads CASTYGGAWETQYF. DNA for the CDR3: TGCGCCAGCACCTACGGGGGGGCATGGGAGACCCAGTACTTC. The rearrangement uses TRBV5-1 and TRBJ2-5; TRBD2 agrees at 8 bases. The CDR3 extends over 14 amino acids. Trimming at V came to 6 bases and at J to 5 bases, leaving 9 bases not matched to a gene. CDR1 is SGHRS and CDR2 is YFSETQ in the germline V gene.

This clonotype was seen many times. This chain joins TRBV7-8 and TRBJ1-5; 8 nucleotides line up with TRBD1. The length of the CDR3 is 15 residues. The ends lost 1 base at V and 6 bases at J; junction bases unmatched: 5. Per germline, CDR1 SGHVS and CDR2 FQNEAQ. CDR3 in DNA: TGTGCCAGCAGCTTAGAACAGGGGGTGACTCAGCCCCAGCATTTT. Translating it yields CASSLEQGVTQPQHF.

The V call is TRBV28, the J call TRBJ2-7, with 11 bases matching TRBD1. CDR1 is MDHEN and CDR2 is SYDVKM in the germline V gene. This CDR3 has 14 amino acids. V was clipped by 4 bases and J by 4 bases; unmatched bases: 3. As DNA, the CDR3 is TGTGCCAGCAGTTGGGACAGGGGGAAATACGAGCAGTACTTC. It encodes CASSWDRGKYEQYF.

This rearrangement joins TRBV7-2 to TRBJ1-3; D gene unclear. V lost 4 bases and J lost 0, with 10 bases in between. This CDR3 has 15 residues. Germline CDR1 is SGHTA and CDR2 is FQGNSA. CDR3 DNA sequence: TGTGCCAGCAGCTCCGCCGGGAGCTCTGGAAACACCATATATTTT. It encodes CASSSAGSSGNTIYF.

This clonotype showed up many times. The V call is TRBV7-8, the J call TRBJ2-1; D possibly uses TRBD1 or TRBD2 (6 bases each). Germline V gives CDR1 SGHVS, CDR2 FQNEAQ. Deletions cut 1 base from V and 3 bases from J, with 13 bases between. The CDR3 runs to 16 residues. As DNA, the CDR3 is TGTGCCAGCAGCTTAGTAGGGGGGCTAGTCTACAATGAGCAGTTCTTC. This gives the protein CASSLVGGLVYNEQFF.

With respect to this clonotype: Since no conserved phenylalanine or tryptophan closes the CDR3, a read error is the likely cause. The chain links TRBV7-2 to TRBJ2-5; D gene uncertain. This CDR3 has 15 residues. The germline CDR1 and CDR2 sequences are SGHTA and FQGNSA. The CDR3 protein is CASSPGQAAQGTQYY. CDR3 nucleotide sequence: TGTGCCAGCAGCCCCGGCCAGGCAGCTCAAGGGACCCAGTACTAC.

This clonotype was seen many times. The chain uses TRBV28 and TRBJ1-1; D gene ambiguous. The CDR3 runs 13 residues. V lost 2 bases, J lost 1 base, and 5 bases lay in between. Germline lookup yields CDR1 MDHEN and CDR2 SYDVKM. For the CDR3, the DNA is TGTGCCAGCAGTTTAAGATGGAACACTGAAGCTTTCTTT. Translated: CASSLRWNTEAFF.

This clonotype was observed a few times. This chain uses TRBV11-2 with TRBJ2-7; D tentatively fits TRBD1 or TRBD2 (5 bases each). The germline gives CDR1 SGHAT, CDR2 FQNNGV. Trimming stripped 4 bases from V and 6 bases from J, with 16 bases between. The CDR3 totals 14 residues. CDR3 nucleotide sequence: TGTGCCAGCAGCTCATCGGGACCCTCCCTCGAGCAGTACTTC. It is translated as CASSSSGPSLEQYF.

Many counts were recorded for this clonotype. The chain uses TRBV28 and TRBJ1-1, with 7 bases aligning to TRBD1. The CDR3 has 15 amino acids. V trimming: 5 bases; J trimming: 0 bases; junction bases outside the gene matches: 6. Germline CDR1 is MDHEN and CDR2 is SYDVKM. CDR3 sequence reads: CASSPGDSMNTEAFF. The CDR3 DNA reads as TGTGCCAGCAGTCCGGGGGACAGCATGAACACTGAAGCTTTCTTT.

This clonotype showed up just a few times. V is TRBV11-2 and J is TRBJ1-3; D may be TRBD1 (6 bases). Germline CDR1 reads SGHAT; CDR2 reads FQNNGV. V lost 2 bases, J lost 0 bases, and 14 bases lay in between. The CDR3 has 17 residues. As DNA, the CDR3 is TGTGCCAGCAGCTTAAAGGGACAACCGTACTCTGGAAACACCATATATTTT. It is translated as CASSLKGQPYSGNTIYF.

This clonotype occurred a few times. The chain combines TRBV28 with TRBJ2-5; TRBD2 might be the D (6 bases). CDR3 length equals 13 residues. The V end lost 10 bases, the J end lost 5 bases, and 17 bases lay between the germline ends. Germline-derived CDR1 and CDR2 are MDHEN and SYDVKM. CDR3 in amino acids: CATNLGGAETQYF. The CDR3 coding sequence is TGTGCCACCAACCTTGGAGGGGCGGAGACCCAGTACTTC.

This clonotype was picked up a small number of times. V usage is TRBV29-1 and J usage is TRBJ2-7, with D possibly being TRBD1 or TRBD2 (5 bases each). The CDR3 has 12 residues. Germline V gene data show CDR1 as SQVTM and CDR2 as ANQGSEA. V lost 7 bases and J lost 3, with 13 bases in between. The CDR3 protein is CSAPGPNYEQYF. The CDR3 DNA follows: TGCAGCGCCCCGGGACCTAACTACGAGCAGTACTTC.

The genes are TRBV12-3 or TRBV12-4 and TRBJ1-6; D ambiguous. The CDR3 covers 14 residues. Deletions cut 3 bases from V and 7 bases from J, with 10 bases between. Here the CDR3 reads CASSFPGGNSPLHF. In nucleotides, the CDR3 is TGTGCCAGCAGTTTCCCTGGCGGGAATTCACCCCTCCACTTT.

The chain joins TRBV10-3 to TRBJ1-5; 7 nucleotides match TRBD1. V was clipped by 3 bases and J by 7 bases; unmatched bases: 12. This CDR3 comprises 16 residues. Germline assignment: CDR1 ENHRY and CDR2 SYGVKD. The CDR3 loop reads CAISDPRQGLGQPQHF. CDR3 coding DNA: TGTGCCATCAGTGACCCTAGACAGGGCCTGGGGCAGCCCCAGCATTTT.

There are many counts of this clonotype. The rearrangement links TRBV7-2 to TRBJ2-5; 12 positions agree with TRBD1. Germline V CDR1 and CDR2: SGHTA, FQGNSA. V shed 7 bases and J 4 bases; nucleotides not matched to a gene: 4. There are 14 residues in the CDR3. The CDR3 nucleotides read TGTGCCAGCACCGCGGGACAGGGGGCAGAGACCCAGTACTTC. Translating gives CASTAGQGAETQYF.

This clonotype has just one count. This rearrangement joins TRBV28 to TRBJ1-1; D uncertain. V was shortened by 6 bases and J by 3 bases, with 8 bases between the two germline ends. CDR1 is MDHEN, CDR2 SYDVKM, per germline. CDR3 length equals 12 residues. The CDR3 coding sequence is TGTGCCAGCAGGACAACAGACACTGAAGCTTTCTTT. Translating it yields CASRTTDTEAFF.

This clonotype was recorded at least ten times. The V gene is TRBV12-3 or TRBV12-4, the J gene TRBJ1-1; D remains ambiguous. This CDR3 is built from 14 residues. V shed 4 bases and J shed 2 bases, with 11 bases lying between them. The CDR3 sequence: CASSWSGSNTEAFF. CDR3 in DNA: TGTGCCAGCAGTTGGTCCGGATCCAACACTGAAGCTTTCTTT.

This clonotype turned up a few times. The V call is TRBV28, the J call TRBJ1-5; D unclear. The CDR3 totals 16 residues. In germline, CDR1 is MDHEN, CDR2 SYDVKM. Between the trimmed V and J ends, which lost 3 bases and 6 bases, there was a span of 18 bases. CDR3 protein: CASSLAGKLVGQPQHF. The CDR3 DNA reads TGTGCCAGCAGTTTGGCCGGGAAATTAGTCGGTCAGCCCCAGCATTTT.